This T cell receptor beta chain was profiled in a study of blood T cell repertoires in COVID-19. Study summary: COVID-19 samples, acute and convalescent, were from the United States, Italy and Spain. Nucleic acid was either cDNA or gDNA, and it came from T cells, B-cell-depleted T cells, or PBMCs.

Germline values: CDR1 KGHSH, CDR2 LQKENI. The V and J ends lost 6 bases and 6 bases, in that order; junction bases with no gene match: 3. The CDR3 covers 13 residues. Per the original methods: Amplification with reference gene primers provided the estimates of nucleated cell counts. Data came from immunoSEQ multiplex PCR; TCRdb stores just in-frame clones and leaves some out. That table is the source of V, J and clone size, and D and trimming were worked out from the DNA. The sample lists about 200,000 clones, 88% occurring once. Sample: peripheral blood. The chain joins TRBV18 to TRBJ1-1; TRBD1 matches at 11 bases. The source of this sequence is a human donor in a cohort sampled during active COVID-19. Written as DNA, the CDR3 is TGTGCCAGCTCGGACAGGGGGCGCGCTGAAGCTTTCTTT. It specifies CASSDRGRAEAFF.